These 20 T cell receptor beta chains were all obtained from the same sample, sequenced in a study of T-cell memory formation after mild COVID-19. TCRdb passed the 5' RACE reads through MiXCR, listing each CDR3 protein once. This repertoire shows 360,000 or so distinct CDR3 sequences, 25% to 30% found once; its top ten account for about 13%. The sample consisted of PBMCs or a T cell subset sorted from them (not recorded which). The receptors were sampled from an adult woman who had mild COVID-19 (a few samples of this study predate the infection). Cell type and time point are not known.

The V gene is TRBV12-3 or TRBV12-4, the J gene TRBJ1-5; TRBD1 is a possible D gene (5 bases). This CDR3 comprises 17 residues. Trimming took 3 bases from V and 1 from J, leaving 16 bases between them. The CDR3 DNA reads as TGTGCCAGCAGTTTGATGGGGCAGGGCATAAGCAATCAGCCCCAGCATTTT. Translating it yields CASSLMGQGISNQPQHF.

The chain joins TRBV13 to TRBJ1-2, with D possibly being TRBD1 (6 bases). The CDR3 consists of 14 residues. The germline gives CDR1 PRHDT, CDR2 FYEKMQ (reference sequence). V dropped 2 bases and J dropped 8 bases, with 15 bases sitting between them. The CDR3 nucleotides are TGTGCCAGCAGCTTACGGGGGCCGGCGGGAGGCTACACCTTC. It translates to CASSLRGPAGGYTF.

The chain uses TRBV29-1 and TRBJ2-1; 9 bases are a match to TRBD1. Unmatched junction bases numbered 5, after V lost 3 bases and J lost 5 bases. Germline CDR1 and CDR2: SQVTM and ANQGSEA. The CDR3 length is 14 residues. CDR3 sequence reads: CSVEGTGYNNEQFF. CDR3 DNA: TGCAGCGTTGAGGGGACAGGGTATAACAATGAGCAGTTCTTC.

This clonotype has a handful of counts. The genes are TRBV19 and TRBJ2-1, with 7 bases aligning to TRBD1. The CDR3 loop spans 15 amino acids. Germline V gives CDR1 LNHDA, CDR2 SQIVND (reference sequence). V lost 3 bases and J lost 10; bases outside the gene matches: 12. The chain's CDR3 is CASSILGQHNMEQFF. The CDR3 coding sequence is TGTGCCAGTAGTATTTTGGGACAGCATAACATGGAGCAGTTCTTC.

Turning to this clonotype: This likely stems from a read error, as it lies one base from a far larger clone. V usage is TRBV7-2 and J usage is TRBJ2-5; no reliable D call. Trimming removed 0 bases at V and 6 bases at J, with 2 bases between. Germline CDR1 reads SGHTA; CDR2 reads FQGNSA. The CDR3 contains 11 residues. CDR3 in amino acids: CASSLAQTQYF. Written as DNA, the CDR3 is TGTGCCAGCAGCTTAGCGCAGACCCAGTACTTC. Full variable domain (remainder filled in from reference TRBV7-2 and TRBJ2-5): GAGVSQSPSNKVTEKGKDVELRCDPISGHTALYWYRQSLGQGLEFLIYFQGNSAPDKSGLPSDRFSAERTGGSVSTLTIQRTQQEDSAVYLCASSLAQTQYFGPGTRLLVL.

About this clonotype itself: It may be a read error: a sequence one base away is much more abundant. The chain links TRBV5-1 to TRBJ2-2; D is tentatively TRBD1 or TRBD2 (5 bases each). This CDR3 spans 14 amino acids. Germline CDR1 SGHRS, CDR2 YFSETQ. The CDR3 sequence is CASSRDDRAGDLFF. The DNA for the CDR3 is TGCGCCAGCAGCCGCGATGATCGGGCCGGGGACCTGTTTTTT.

This chain links TRBV7-2 with TRBJ2-3; 13 nucleotides agree with TRBD2. The CDR3 is 15 amino acids. V lost 5 bases to trimming and J lost 5 bases; unmatched junction nucleotides: 4. Germline CDR1 reads SGHTA; CDR2 reads FQGNSA. DNA of the CDR3: TGTGCCAGCAGCCGTGGGACTAGCGGGAAAGATACGCAGTATTTT. Translating gives CASSRGTSGKDTQYF.

The rearrangement joins TRBV27 to TRBJ1-1, with 7 bases that match TRBD1. Looked up from germline, CDR1 is MNHEY and CDR2 is SMNVEV (reference sequence). CDR3 length: 12 amino acids. J was trimmed by 8 bases and V by 6 bases; bases with no gene match: 6. CDR3 residues: CASRQQGREAFF. CDR3 DNA sequence: TGTGCCAGCAGGCAACAGGGGAGGGAAGCTTTCTTT.

This chain connects TRBV4-1 to TRBJ2-5, with 12 bases aligning to TRBD1. This CDR3 spans 16 amino acids. Germline V lookup: CDR1 MGHRA, CDR2 YSYEKL. V lost 0 bases and J lost 5; bases outside the gene matches: 4. The CDR3 bases are TGCGCCAGCAGCCAAGATCGGGGACAGGGGGCGGAGACCCAGTACTTC. Its translation is CASSQDRGQGAETQYF.

V usage is TRBV5-1 and J usage is TRBJ2-7; 12 bases are a match to TRBD1. Trimming took 0 bases from V and 4 from J; bases not matched to a gene: 8. This CDR3 comprises 17 residues. CDR1 is SGHRS and CDR2 is YFSETQ in the germline V gene. The CDR3 loop reads CASSLGDRGPGFYEQYF. CDR3 bases: TGCGCCAGCAGCTTGGGGGACAGGGGGCCAGGTTTTTACGAGCAGTACTTC. The full variable domain, in which reference TRBV5-1 and TRBJ2-7 provide the parts outside the CDR3, is KAGVTQTPRYLIKTRGQQVTLSCSPISGHRSVSWYQQTPGQGLQFLFEYFSETQRNKGNFPGRFSGRQFSNSRSEMNVSTLELGDSALYLCASSLGDRGPGFYEQYFGPGTRLTVT.

The rearrangement joins TRBV3-1 to TRBJ2-5, with 10 positions matching TRBD2. This CDR3 comprises 14 residues. CDR1 is LGHDT, CDR2 YNNKEL, per germline (reference sequence). Trimming took 3 bases from V and 5 from J; bases not matched to a gene: 3. The CDR3 region has the DNA TGTGCCAGCAGCCACGGGACTAGCGTGGAGACCCAGTACTTC. This codes for CASSHGTSVETQYF.

The J gene is TRBJ2-1, the V gene TRBV10-3; TRBD2 matches 7 bases. Germline CDR1 reads ENHRY; CDR2 reads SYGVKD. Trimming removed 2 bases from V and 4 bases from J; junction bases left unmatched: 5. The CDR3 is 15 amino acids. CDR3 DNA: TGTGCCATCAGTGAGGGAACTAGCGTTTACAATGAGCAGTTCTTC. Amino acids: CAISEGTSVYNEQFF.

V is TRBV18 and J is TRBJ1-1; tentatively, D is TRBD1 (5 bases). Trimming removed 2 bases from V and 4 bases from J, with 8 bases in between. The CDR3 loop spans 13 amino acids. CDR1 is KGHSH, CDR2 LQKENI, per germline. CDR3 residues: CASSPMRGTEAFF. As DNA, the CDR3 is TGTGCCAGCTCACCAATGAGGGGCACTGAAGCTTTCTTT. The full variable domain, with the rest looked up from reference TRBV18 and TRBJ1-1, is NAGVMQNPRHLVRRRGQEARLRCSPMKGHSHVYWYRQLPEEGLKFMVYLQKENIIDESGMPKERFSAEFPKEGPSILRIQQVVRGDSAAYFCASSPMRGTEAFFGQGTRLTVV.

The chain joins TRBV11-3 to TRBJ2-7; no clear D. The V end lost 0 bases, the J end lost 4 bases, and 16 bases lay between the germline ends. The germline V gene has CDR1 SGHNT and CDR2 YENEEA. The CDR3 contains 16 residues. The chain's CDR3 is CASSLDRYRHPYEQYF. As DNA, the CDR3 is TGTGCCAGCAGCTTAGATCGGTATAGGCACCCTTACGAGCAGTACTTC.

The V gene is TRBV24-1, the J gene TRBJ2-1, with 8 bases identical to TRBD2. The CDR3 has 16 amino acids. J was trimmed by 4 bases and V by 7 bases; bases with no gene match: 11. The germline V gene encodes CDR1 KGHDR and CDR2 SFDVKD. CDR3 nucleotides: TGTGCCACCAGGGGGAGCGGGAGTGACGGGTACAATGAGCAGTTCTTC. This codes for CATRGSGSDGYNEQFF.

This clonotype occurred a few times. This chain links TRBV12-3 or TRBV12-4 with TRBJ2-5; D is perhaps TRBD1 (5 bases). Trimming took 3 bases from V and 3 from J, leaving 11 bases between them. The CDR3 covers 14 residues. Here the CDR3 reads CASSFGPGKETQYF. Written as DNA, the CDR3 is TGTGCCAGCAGTTTCGGTCCAGGGAAAGAGACCCAGTACTTC.

DNA of the CDR3: TGTGCCAGCAGCCAAGCAGCCCGAGGTGAGCAGTTCTTC. This sequence encodes CASSQAARGEQFF. The chain carries TRBV3-1 and TRBJ2-1, with D unresolved. There are 13 residues in the CDR3. CDR1 and CDR2 from the germline V gene are LGHDT and YNNKEL (reference sequence). The V and J ends lost 1 base and 9 bases respectively, with 10 bases between them.

V is TRBV3-1 and J is TRBJ2-7, with TRBD2 as a possible D gene (5 bases). Trimming took 1 base from V and 8 from J, leaving 12 bases between them. Germline lookup yields CDR1 LGHDT and CDR2 YNNKEL (reference sequence). This CDR3 has 13 residues. The CDR3 nucleotides read TGTGCCAGCAGCCAAGGGCGGGCGTTCCAGCAGTACTTC. Protein product: CASSQGRAFQQYF.

V usage is TRBV20-1 and J usage is TRBJ2-2; D may be TRBD2 (6 bases). There are 15 residues in the CDR3. Trimming removed 3 bases at V and 1 base at J, with 12 bases between. The germline gives CDR1 DFQATT, CDR2 SNEGSKA (reference sequence). This CDR3 is CSARGPSENTGELFF. In DNA form, the CDR3 reads TGCAGTGCTAGGGGACCTAGCGAGAACACCGGGGAGCTGTTTTTT.

CDR3: CASSPRVSGGEGYTF. CDR3 bases: TGTGCCAGCAGCCCCCGAGTCTCAGGGGGCGAGGGCTACACCTTC. V and J are TRBV6-6 and TRBJ1-2; TRBD1 aligns across 8 bases. There are 15 residues in the CDR3. The ends lost 6 bases at V and 8 bases at J; junction bases unmatched: 14. The germline V gene encodes CDR1 MNHNY and CDR2 SVGAGI (reference sequence).